This TCR beta chain emerged from a study of T cell changes during pregnancy in multiple sclerosis. TCRdb's table, derived via immunoSEQ multiplex PCR, lists solely in-frame clones and lacks some. Here the sample spans about 64,000 clones, roughly 90% being singletons. The sequencing used peripheral blood, collected in the second trimester of pregnancy. This TCR was sampled from a female donor with multiple sclerosis, enrolled in a pregnancy study.

As DNA, the CDR3 is TGCGCCAGCAGCTTACAGCAAGAGACCCAGTACTTC. It is translated as CASSLQQETQYF. The chain joins TRBV5-1 to TRBJ2-5; D remains unclear. CDR3 size: 12 residues. Trimming pared 2 bases from V and 2 bases from J, leaving 4 bases between. Germline loops: CDR1 SGHRS, CDR2 YFSETQ.